One T cell receptor (beta chain) is described in this entry. Its matching antigen is unknown. An end of the junction does not agree with germline; a read error may underlie this. This specimen comes from a study of cytomegalovirus exposure and HLA in healthy donors. General study findings and limits: The study flagged approximately 180 TCR beta chains as cytomegalovirus-associated.

This CDR3 comprises 15 residues. Germline CDR1 GTSNPN, CDR2 SVGIG (reference sequence). 13 Jbeta primers and 60 Vbeta primers were used for the PCR. Repertoires were generated with immunoSEQ multiplex PCR, while TCRdb's copy carries only in-frame clones and drops some. The table includes approximately 160,000 clones, roughly 72% detected once. Sequences were obtained from PBMCs. This chain connects TRBV30 to TRBJ2-6; 10 bases are shared with TRBD1. The TCR was taken from a man in his forties or fifties in good health and CMV-seronegative. The CDR3 protein is CAWGQGDWGANGLTF. CDR3 sequence (DNA): TGTGCCTGGGGACAGGGGGATTGGGGGGCCAACGGCCTGACTTTC.